These 10 T cell receptor beta chains came from one sample sequenced in a study of T cells in women clearing cervical HPV infection. Assay: immunoSEQ multiplex PCR; the TCRdb copy retains only in-frame clones and omits some. This listing includes about 30,000 clones. Sequenced input: blood buffy coat. The source of these receptors is a woman aged 18 to 75 with a cervical HPV16 infection that either progressed to CIN3+ or cleared (not recorded which).

About this clone: The read ends 3 residues before the CDR3 terminus; that terminus is restored from the germline J gene. This chain joins TRBV15 and TRBJ2-1; TRBD1 agrees at 9 bases. The CDR3 contains 14 residues. Looked up from germline, CDR1 is LNHNV and CDR2 is YYDKDF (reference sequence). Trimming took 8 bases from V and 5 from J; bases not matched to a gene: 7. CDR3 residues: CATHGQGLNNEQFF. Partial CDR3 DNA: TGTGCCACCCATGGACAGGGGCTAAACAATGAG.

As for this clone: The read halts 3 residues ahead of the CDR3 end, with the missing end drawn from the germline J gene. The chain couples TRBV20-1 to TRBJ2-3; 12 nucleotides match TRBD2. J gave up 4 bases and V 0 bases, and 5 bases lay outside the gene matches. The CDR3 extends over 16 amino acids. Germline V gene sequence: CDR1 DFQATT, CDR2 SNEGSKA (reference sequence). The CDR3 sequence is CSARDLAGGPPDTQYF. The CDR3 bases that were read are TGCAGTGCTAGAGACCTAGCGGGGGGGCCCCCAGATACG.

With regard to this clone: Read data end 3 residues before the CDR3 end; the end is taken from the germline J gene. The chain joins TRBV4-1 to TRBJ2-6; possibly TRBD2 for D (6 bases). This CDR3 contains 18 residues. Germline V CDR1 and CDR2: MGHRA, YSYEKL. V lost 2 bases and J lost 2, with 16 bases in between. The covered CDR3 bases are TGCGCCAGCAGCCAAACGATGACTAGTCAAGCTGGGGCCAACGTC. Its translation: CASSQTMTSQAGANV. The whole CDR3 region reads CASSQTMTSQAGANVLTF.

About this clone: The CDR3 is cut off 3 residues early in the read; its end comes from the germline J gene. The rearrangement uses TRBV10-3 and TRBJ2-3; D may be TRBD2 (6 bases). CDR3 size: 15 residues. Germline lookup yields CDR1 ENHRY and CDR2 SYGVKD. Trimming took 4 bases from V and 4 from J, leaving 15 bases between them. The CDR3 DNA, read in part, is TGTGCCATCAGTGGGCCCCTAGCGCTCGCAGATACG. Its translation: CAISGPLALADT. The whole CDR3 protein is CAISGPLALADTQYF.

On this clone itself: The CDR3 extends 3 residues past the end of the read, so its final part is completed from the germline J gene. J is TRBJ2-5 and V is TRBV5-4; 12 bases are a match to TRBD2. CDR3 length equals 15 residues. With 2 bases clipped from V and 5 bases from J, the junction kept 4 bases outside the gene matches. Germline CDR1 reads SGHNT; CDR2 reads YYREEE (reference sequence). Partial CDR3 DNA: TGTGCCAGCAGCTTTTATACTAGCGGGGGGGAGACC. Amino acid sequence: CASSFYTSGGET. The entire CDR3 reads CASSFYTSGGETQYF. Variable domain in full (rest from reference TRBV5-4 and TRBJ2-5): ETGVTQSPTHLIKTRGQQVTLRCSSQSGHNTVSWYQQALGQGPQFIFQYYREEENGRGNFPPRFSGLQFPNYSSELNVNALELDDSALYLCASSFYTSGGETQYFGPGTRLLVL.

CDR3 DNA, as far as it was read: TGCAGCGTTGTAGGGCAAAACACTGAA. Amino acids: CSVVGQNTE. The complete CDR3 protein is CSVVGQNTEAFF. V gene TRBV29-1 combines with J gene TRBJ1-1; no reliable D call. The CDR3 goes on 3 residues after the read ends, and that part is filled in from the germline J gene. Germline values: CDR1 SQVTM, CDR2 ANQGSEA. V was pared by 4 bases and J by 2 bases, with 8 bases between. The CDR3 is 12 residues long.

With respect to this clone: The read halts 3 residues ahead of the CDR3 end, with the missing end drawn from the germline J gene. The chain is built from TRBV10-3 and TRBJ2-7; D gene ambiguous. The V gene lost 4 bases and the J gene lost 1 base, with 8 bases spanning the gap. CDR1 ENHRY and CDR2 SYGVKD come from the germline V gene. This CDR3 comprises 13 residues. CDR3 DNA (partial): TGTGCCATCAGTGTCGGCGGATCCTACGAG. This translates into CAISVGGSYE. In full, the CDR3 reads CAISVGGSYEQYF.

As regards this clone: Read sequence stops 3 residues before the CDR3 end, and the germline J gene provides the missing end. The chain carries TRBV7-7 and TRBJ2-5; 12 bases fit TRBD2. Germline V CDR1 and CDR2: SSHAT, FNYEAQ (reference sequence). V was clipped by 5 bases and J by 6 bases; unmatched bases: 7. This CDR3 is 15 amino acids long. CDR3 region: CASSPTSGGQKTQYF. The part of the CDR3 DNA that was read is TGTGCCAGCAGCCCCACTAGCGGGGGGCAAAAGACC.

On this clone: The CDR3 is cut off 3 residues early in the read; its end comes from the germline J gene. This chain connects TRBV28 to TRBJ1-2; D is possibly TRBD1 (5 bases). There are 14 residues in the CDR3. Germline V lookup: CDR1 MDHEN, CDR2 SYDVKM. The chain's CDR3 is CASSLGGKFSGYTF. CDR3 bases read: TGTGCCAGCAGTTTGGGGGGGAAATTCTCCGGC.

Details on this clone: Coverage ceases 3 residues before the CDR3 finishes, and the germline J gene fills in the end. The rearrangement uses TRBV7-8 and TRBJ2-1; the match to TRBD2 covers 10 bases. V was clipped by 5 bases and J by 3 bases; unmatched bases: 4. CDR1 is SGHVS, CDR2 FQNEAQ, per germline. The CDR3 runs 15 residues. This CDR3 reads CASSLTSGHYNEQFF. CDR3 bases read: TGTGCCAGCAGCCTGACTAGCGGGCACTACAATGAG.